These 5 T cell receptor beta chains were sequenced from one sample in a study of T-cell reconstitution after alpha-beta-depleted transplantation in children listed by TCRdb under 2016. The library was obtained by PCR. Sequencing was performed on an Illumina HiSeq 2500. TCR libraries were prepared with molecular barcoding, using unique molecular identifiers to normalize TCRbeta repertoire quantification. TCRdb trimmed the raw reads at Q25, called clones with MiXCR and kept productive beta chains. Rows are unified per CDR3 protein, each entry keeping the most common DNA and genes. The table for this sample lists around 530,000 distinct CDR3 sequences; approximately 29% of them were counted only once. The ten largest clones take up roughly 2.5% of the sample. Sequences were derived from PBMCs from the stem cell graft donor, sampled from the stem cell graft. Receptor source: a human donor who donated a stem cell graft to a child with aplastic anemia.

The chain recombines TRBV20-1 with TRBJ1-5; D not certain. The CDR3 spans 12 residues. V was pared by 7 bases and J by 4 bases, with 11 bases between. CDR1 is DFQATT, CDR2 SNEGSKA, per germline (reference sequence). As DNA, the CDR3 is TGCAGTGTTGGCCGGTCAAATCAGCCCCAGCATTTT. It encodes CSVGRSNQPQHF.

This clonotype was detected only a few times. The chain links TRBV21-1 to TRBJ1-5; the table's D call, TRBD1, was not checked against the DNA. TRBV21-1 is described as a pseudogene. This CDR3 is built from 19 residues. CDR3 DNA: TGTGCCAGCAGCAAAGAGGGGGTGGGGATTTTGTCGAGCAATCAGCCCCAGCATTTT. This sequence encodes CASSKEGVGILSSNQPQHF.

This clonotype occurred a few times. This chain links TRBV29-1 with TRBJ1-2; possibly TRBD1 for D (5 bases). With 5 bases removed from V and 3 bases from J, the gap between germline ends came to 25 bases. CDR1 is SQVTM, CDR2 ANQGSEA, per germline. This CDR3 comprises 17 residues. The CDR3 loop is CSVRGVENDFWDYGYTF. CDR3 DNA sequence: TGCAGCGTTCGGGGGGTCGAGAACGACTTCTGGGACTATGGCTACACCTTC.

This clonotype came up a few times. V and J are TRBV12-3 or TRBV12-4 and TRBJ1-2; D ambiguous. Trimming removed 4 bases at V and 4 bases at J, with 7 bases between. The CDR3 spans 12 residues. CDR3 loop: CASSSEFYGYTF. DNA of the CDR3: TGTGCCAGCAGTTCCGAGTTCTATGGCTACACCTTC.

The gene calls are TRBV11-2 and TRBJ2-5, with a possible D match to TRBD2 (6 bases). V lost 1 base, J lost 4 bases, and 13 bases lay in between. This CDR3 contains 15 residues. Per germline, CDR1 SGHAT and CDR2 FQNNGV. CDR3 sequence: CASSLGRAGPETQYF. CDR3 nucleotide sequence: TGTGCCAGCAGCTTAGGTCGGGCGGGGCCAGAGACCCAGTACTTC.